Following are 2 T cell receptor beta chains from one sample sequenced in a study of shared clonotypes between healthy human individuals. Sequenced by immunoSEQ multiplex PCR; TCRdb stores in-frame clones only, minus some. The data hold some 2,500,000 clones, with approximately 94% observed a single time. The sequenced sample was naive CD4+ T cells from PBMCs. Subset defined: CD45RA+ positively selected. The receptor source for this set is a man aged 18 to 30 in good health. Some clones in this sample may be carry-over from other donors' samples.

As regards this clone: The same CDR3 can be traced to other DNA sequences in this sample. Here the CDR3 DNA reads TGTGCCAGCAGTTACGGAGGGACAAACACTGAAGCTTTCTTT. Residues: CASSYGGTNTEAFF. The V call is TRBV6-6, the J call TRBJ1-1; a weak D match, TRBD1 (6 bases). The CDR3 covers 14 residues. Germline-derived CDR1 and CDR2 are MNHNY and SVGAGI (reference sequence). Deletions cut 2 bases from V and 2 bases from J, with 9 bases between.

The chain joins TRBV28 to TRBJ2-1; 7 bases are shared with TRBD2. The V segment lost 7 bases and the J segment 7 bases; nucleotides outside the gene matches: 10. This CDR3 is 14 amino acids long. CDR1 is MDHEN and CDR2 is SYDVKM in the germline V gene. The CDR3 bases are TGTGCCAGCACCCGTAGGGGAGGGAGGAATGAGCAGTTCTTC. It encodes CASTRRGGRNEQFF.